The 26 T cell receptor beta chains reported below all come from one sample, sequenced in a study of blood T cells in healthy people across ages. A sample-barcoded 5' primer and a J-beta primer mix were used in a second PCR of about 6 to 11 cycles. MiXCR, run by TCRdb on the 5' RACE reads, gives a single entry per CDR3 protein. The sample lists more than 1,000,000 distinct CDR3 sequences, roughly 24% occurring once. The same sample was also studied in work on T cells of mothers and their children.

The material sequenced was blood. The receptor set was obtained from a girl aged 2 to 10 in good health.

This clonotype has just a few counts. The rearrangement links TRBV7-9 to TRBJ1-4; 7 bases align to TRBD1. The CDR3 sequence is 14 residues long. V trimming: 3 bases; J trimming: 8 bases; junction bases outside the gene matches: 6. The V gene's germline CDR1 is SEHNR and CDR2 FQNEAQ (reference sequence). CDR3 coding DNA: TGTGCCAGCAGCTTGACAGGGTACAAGGAAAAACTGTTTTTT. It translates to CASSLTGYKEKLFF.

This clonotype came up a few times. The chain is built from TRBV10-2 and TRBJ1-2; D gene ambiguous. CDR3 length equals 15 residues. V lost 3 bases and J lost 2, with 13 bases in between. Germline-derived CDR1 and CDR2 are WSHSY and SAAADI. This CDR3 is CASSDNTPLNYGYTF. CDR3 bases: TGCGCCAGCAGTGATAATACCCCGTTAAACTATGGCTACACCTTC.

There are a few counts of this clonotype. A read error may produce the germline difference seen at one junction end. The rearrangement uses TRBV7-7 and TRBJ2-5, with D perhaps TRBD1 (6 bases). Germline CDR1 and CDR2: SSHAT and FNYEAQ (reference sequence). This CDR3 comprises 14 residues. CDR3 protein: CASSFTGLSETQYF. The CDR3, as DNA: TGTGCTAGCAGCTTCACAGGGTTATCAGAGACCCAGTACTTC.

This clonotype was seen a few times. As DNA, the CDR3 is TGCAGCGTTGAGTCGGTGTTTGGCTACACCTTC. Its protein is CSVESVFGYTF. This chain connects TRBV29-1 to TRBJ1-2; D is uncertain. There are 11 residues in the CDR3. Deletions cut 3 bases from V and 7 bases from J, with 9 bases between. Germline CDR1 SQVTM, CDR2 ANQGSEA.

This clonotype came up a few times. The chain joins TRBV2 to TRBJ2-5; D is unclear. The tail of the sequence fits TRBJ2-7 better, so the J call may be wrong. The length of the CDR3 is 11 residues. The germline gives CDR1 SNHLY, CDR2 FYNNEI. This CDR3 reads CASNGLNEQYF. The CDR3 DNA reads TGTGCCAGCAATGGGCTAAACGAGCAGTACTTC.

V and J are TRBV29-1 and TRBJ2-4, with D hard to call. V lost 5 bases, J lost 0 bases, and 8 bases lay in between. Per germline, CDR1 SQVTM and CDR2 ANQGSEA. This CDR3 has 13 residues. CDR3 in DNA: TGCAGCGTTTACCGGCTAGCCAAAAACATTCAGTACTTC. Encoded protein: CSVYRLAKNIQYF. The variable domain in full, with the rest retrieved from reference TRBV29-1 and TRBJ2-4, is SAVISQKPSRDICQRGTSLTIQCQVDSQVTMMFWYRQQPGQSLTLIATANQGSEATYESGFVIDKFPISRPNLTFSTLTVSNMSPEDSSIYLCSVYRLAKNIQYFGAGTRLSVL.

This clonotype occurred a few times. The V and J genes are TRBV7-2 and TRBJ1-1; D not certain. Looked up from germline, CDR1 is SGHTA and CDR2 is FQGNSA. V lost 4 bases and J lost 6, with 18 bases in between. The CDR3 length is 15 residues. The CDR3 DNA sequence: TGTGCCAGCAGCTCCCCGAATGCGGGCCCCGCTGAAGCTTTCTTT. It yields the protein CASSSPNAGPAEAFF.

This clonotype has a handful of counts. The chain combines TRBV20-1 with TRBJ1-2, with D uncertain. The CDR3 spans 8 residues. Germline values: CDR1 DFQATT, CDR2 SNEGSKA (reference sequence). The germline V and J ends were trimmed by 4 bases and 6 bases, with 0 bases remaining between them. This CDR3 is CSANGYTF. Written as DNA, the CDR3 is TGCAGTGCTAATGGCTACACCTTC.

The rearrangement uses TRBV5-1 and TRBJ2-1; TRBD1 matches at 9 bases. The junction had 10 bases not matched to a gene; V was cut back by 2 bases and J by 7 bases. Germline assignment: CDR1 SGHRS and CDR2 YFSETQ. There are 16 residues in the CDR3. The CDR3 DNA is TGCGCCAGCAGCTTAAAAACGGGACAGGGCGGTAATGAGCAGTTCTTC. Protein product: CASSLKTGQGGNEQFF.

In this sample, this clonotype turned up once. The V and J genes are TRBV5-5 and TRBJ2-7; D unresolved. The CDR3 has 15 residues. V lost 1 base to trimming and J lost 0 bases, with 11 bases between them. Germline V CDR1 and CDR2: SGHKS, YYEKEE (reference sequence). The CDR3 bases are TGTGCCAGCAGCTTGAGGCCTTCTTACTCCTACGAGCAGTACGTC. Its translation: CASSLRPSYSYEQYV.

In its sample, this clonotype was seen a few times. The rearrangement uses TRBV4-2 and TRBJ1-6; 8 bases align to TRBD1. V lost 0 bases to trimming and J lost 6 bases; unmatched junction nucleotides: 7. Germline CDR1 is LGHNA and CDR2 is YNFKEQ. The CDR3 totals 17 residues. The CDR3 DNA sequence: TGTGCCAGCAGCCAAGAACAAACAGGGGGTCTTAATTCACCCCTCCACTTT. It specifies CASSQEQTGGLNSPLHF.

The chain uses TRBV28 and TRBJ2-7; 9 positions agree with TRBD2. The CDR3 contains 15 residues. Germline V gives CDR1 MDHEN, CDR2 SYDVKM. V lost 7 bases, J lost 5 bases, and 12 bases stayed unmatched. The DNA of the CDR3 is TGTGCCAGCACCTTGACCGGGACTAGCACAAACGAGCAGTACTTC. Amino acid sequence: CASTLTGTSTNEQYF.

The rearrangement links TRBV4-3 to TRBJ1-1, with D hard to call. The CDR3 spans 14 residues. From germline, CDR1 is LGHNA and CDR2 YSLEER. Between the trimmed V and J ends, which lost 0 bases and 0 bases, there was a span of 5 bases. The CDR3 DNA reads TGCGCCAGCAGCCAAGATGTAGTGAACACTGAAGCTTTCTTT. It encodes CASSQDVVNTEAFF.

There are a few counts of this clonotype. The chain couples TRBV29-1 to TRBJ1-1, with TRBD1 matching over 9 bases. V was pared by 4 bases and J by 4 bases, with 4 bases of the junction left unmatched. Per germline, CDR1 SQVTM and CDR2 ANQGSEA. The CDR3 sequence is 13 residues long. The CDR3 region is CSVGRDRATEAFF. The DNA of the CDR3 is TGCAGCGTTGGTCGGGACAGGGCCACTGAAGCTTTCTTT.

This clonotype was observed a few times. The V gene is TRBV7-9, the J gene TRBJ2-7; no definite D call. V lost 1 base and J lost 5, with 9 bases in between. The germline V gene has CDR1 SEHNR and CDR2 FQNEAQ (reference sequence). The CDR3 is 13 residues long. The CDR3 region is CASSLVPHHEQYF. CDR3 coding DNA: TGTGCCAGCAGCTTAGTCCCCCACCACGAGCAGTACTTC. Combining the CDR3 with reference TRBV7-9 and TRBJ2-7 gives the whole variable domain DTGVSQNPRHKITKRGQNVTFRCDPISEHNRLYWYRQTLGQGPEFLTYFQNEAQLEKSRLLSDRFSAERPKGSFSTLEIQRTEQGDSAMYLCASSLVPHHEQYFGPGTRLTVT.

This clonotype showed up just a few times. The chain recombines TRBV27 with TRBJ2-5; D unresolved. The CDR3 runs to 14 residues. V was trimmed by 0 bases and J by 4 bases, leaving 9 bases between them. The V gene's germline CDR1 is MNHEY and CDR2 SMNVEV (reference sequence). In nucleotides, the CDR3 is TGTGCCAGCAGTTTATCTTACCTTGGAGAGACCCAGTACTTC. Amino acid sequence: CASSLSYLGETQYF.

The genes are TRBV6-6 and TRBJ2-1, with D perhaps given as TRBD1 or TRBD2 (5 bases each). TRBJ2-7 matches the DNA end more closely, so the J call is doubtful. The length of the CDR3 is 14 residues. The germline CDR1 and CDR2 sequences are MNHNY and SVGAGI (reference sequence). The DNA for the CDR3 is TGTGCCAGCAGTTACTCGAGGGGTTTCTACGAGCAGTACTTC. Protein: CASSYSRGFYEQYF.

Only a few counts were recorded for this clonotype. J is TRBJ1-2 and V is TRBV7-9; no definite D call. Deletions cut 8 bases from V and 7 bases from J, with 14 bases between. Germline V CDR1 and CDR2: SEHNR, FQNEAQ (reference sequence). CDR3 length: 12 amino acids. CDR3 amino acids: CASSSPGIGYTF. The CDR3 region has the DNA TGTGCCAGCTCCTCCCCGGGGATTGGCTACACCTTC.

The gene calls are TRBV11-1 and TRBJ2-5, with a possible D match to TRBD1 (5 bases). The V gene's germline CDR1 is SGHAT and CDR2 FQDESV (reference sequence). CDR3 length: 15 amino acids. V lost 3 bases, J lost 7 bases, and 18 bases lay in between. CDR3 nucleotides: TGTGCCAGCAGCTTTGACCAGGGTCCCTCTGGGACCCAGTACTTC. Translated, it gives CASSFDQGPSGTQYF.

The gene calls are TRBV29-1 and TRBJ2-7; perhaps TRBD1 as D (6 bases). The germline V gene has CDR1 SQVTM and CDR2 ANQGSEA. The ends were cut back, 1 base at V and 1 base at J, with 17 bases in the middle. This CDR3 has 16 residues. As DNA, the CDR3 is TGCAGCGTTGAAGGAGGCCCTAACCAGGGGTCCTACGAGCAGTACTTC. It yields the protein CSVEGGPNQGSYEQYF.

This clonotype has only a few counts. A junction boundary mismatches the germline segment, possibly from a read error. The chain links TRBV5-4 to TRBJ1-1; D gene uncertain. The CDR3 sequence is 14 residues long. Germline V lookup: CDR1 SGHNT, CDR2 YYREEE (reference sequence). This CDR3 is CASSLFRQAPEAFF. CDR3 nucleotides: TGTGCCAGCAGCTTGTTCCGCCAAGCCCCTGAGGCTTTCTTT.

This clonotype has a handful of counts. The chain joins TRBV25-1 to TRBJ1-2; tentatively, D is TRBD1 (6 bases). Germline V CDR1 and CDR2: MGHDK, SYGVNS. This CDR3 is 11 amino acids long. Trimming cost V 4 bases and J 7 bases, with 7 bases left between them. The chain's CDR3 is CASSAGAGYTF. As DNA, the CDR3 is TGTGCCAGCAGTGCGGGGGCTGGCTACACCTTC.

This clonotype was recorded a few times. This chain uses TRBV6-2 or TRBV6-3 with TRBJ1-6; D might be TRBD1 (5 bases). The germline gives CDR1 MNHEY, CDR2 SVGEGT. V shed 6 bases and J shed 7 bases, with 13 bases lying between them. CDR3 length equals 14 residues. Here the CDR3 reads CASSQPTANSPLHF. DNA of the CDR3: TGTGCCAGCAGCCAACCGACAGCGAATTCACCCCTCCACTTT.

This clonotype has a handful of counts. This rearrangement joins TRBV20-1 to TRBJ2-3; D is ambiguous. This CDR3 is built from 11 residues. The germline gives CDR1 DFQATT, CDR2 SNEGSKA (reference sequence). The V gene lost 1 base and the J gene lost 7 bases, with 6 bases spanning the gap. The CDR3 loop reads CSARGTYTQYF. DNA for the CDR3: TGCAGTGCTAGAGGTACATATACGCAGTATTTT.

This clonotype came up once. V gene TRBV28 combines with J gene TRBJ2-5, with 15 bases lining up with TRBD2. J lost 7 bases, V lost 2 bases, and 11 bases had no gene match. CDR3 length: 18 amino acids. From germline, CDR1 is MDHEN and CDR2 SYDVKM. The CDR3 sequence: CASSLRGLAGGVYGTQYF. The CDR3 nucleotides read TGTGCCAGCAGTTTAAGAGGACTAGCGGGAGGGGTCTACGGGACCCAGTACTTC.

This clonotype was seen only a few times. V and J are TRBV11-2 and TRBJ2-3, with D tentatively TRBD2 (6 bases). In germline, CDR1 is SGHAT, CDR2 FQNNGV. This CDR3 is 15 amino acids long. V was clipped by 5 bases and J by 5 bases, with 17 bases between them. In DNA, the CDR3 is TGTGCCAGCAGCCTTCAGGGTCGGGAGCAAGATACGCAGTATTTT. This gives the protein CASSLQGREQDTQYF.